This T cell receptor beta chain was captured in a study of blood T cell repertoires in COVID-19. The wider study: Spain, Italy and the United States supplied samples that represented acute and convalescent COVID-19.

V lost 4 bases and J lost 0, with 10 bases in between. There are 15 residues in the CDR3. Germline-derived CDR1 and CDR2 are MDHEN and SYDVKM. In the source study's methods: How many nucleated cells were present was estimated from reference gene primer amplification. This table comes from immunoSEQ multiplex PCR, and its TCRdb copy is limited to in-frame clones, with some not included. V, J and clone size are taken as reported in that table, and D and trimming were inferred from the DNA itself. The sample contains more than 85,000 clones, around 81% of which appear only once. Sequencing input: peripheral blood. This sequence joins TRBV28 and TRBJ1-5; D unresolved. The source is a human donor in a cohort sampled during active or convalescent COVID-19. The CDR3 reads CASSSLAGSNQPQHF. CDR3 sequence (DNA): TGTGCCAGCAGTTCCCTTGCAGGTAGCAATCAGCCCCAGCATTTT.